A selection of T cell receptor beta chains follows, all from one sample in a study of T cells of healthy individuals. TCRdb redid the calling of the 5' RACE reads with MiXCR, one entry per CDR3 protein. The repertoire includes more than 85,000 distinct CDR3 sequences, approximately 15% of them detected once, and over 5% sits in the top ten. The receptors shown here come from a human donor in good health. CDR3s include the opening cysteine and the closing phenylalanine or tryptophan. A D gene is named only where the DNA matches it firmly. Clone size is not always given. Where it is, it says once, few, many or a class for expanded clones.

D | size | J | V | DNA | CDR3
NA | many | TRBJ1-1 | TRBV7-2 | TGTGCCAGCAGACTGGGACACTACACTGAAGCTTTCTTT | CASRLGHYTEAFF
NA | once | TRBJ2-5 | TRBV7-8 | TGTGCCAGCAGCTTAGGACTAGAGGAGACCCAGTACTTC | CASSLGLEETQYF
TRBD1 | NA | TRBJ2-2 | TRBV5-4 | TGTGCCAGCAGCCCCGGGACAGCATCCTTCCCGGGCGGGGAGCTGTTTTTT | CASSPGTASFPGGELFF
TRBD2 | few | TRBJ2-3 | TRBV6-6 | TGTGCCAGCAGGGGACTAGCGGGAGGTAACCTGGGCCACACAGATACGCAGTATTTT | CASRGLAGGNLGHTDTQYF
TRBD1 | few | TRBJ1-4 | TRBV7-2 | TGTGCCAGCAGCCCCGGACAGGGGCGGGAAAAACTGTTTTTT | CASSPGQGREKLFF
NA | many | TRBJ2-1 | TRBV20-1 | TGCAGTGCTAGGGACGACTATGAGCAGTTCTTC | CSARDDYEQFF
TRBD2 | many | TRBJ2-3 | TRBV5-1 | TGCGCCAGCAGCTTCGACAGGGGACTAGCGGATACAAATGGGCAGTATTTT | CASSFDRGLADTNGQYF
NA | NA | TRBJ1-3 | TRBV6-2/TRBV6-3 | TGTGCCAGCAGTTACTCTTCACCTGGAAACACCATATATTTT | CASSYSSPGNTIYF
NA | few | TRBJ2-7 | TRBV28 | TGTGCCAGCATCCGAGCCGGGGGCGAGCAGTACTTC | CASIRAGGEQYF
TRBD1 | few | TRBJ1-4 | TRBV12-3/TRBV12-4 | TGTGCCAGCAGTCCCCGACAGGGTGAGGGTGAAAAACTGTTTTTT | CASSPRQGEGEKLFF
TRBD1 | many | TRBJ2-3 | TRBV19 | TGTGCCAGTCAGACAGGGGAATTTAGCACAGATACGCAGTATTTT | CASQTGEFSTDTQYF
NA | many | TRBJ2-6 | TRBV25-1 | TGTGCCAGCACTGTTGGGGCCAACGTCCTGACTTTC | CASTVGANVLTF
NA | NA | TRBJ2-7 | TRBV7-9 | TGTGCCAGCAGCCCCCGGACAGCCTACGAGCAGTACTTC | CASSPRTAYEQYF
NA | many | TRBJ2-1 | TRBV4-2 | TGTGCCAGCAGCCAAACCACGGGGACCGTCAATGAGCAGTTCTTC | CASSQTTGTVNEQFF
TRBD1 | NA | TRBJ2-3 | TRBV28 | TGTGCCAGCAGTTTGAGCAGGGGGACAGATACGCAGTATTTT | CASSLSRGTDTQYF
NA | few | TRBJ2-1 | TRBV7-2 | TGTGCCAGCAGCTCCAACCGGGACTTTACCTACAATGAGCAGTTCTTC | CASSSNRDFTYNEQFF
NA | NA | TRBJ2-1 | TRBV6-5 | TGTGCCAGCAGTTACGGGAAGAGACGTGAGCAGTTCTTC | CASSYGKRREQFF
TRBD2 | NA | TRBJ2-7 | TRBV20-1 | TGCAGTCCGACTAGCCGGGAATACGAGCAGTACTTC | CSPTSREYEQYF
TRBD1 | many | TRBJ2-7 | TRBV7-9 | TGTGCCAGCAGCTCCCGGGACAGGGGGACCAACGAGCAGTACTTC | CASSSRDRGTNEQYF
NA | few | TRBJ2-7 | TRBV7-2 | TGTGCCAGCCGGAGACCAGGGGCCTACGAGCAGTACTTC | CASRRPGAYEQYF
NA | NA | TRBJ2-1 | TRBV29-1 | TGCAGCGTTACAGGAGGGCTCTACAATGAGCAGTTCTTC | CSVTGGLYNEQFF
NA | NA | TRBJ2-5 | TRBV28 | TGTGCCAGCAGTTTCCGGCTAGCGTTGGAGACCCAGTACTTC | CASSFRLALETQYF
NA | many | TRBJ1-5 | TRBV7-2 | TGTGCCAGCAGCTTAGATACCGGGCCCCAGCATTTT | CASSLDTGPQHF
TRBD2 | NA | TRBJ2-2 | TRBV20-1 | TGCAGTGCTAGCCCTCGGACTAGCGAGAACACCGGGGAGCTGTTTTTT | CSASPRTSENTGELFF
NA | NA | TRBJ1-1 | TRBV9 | TGTGCCAGCAGCGCCAGGGTTCAGGGTGAAGCTTTCTTT | CASSARVQGEAFF
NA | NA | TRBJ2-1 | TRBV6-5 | TGTGCCAGCAGTTACTGGGGTGAGCAGTTCTTC | CASSYWGEQFF
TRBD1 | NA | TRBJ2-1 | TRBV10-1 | TGCGCCAGCAGATGCCCCGCGGGACAGGGGGCCTATGAGCAGTTCTTC | CASRCPAGQGAYEQFF
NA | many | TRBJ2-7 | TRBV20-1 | TGCTTAGTGCTAGAGGGAGGATCCTACGAGCAGTACTTC | CLVLEGGSYEQYF
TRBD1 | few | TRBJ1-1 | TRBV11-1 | TGTGCCAGCAGCTTAGCGACAGGGGAAACTGAAGCTTTCTTT | CASSLATGETEAFF
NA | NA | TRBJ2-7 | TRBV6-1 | TGTGCCAGCAGTCCGGGACATTTCAGCTCCTACGAGCAGTACTTC | CASSPGHFSSYEQYF
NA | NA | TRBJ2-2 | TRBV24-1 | TGTGCCACCAGTGATTTTCGGGACGGCTGGAAGCTGTTTTTT | CATSDFRDGWKLFF
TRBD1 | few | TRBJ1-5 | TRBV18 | TGTGCCAGCTCATGGAGACAGGGGCGGCTAAATTATAGCAATCAGCCCCAGCATTTT | CASSWRQGRLNYSNQPQHF
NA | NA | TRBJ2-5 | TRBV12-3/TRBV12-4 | TGTGCCAGCAGTTTAGCCTGGACCAGGGAGACCCAGTACTTC | CASSLAWTRETQYF
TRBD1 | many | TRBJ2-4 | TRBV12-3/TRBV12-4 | TGTGCCAGCAGTCCGGGACAGGGGATGCGGGATGGGAACATTCAGTACTTC | CASSPGQGMRDGNIQYF
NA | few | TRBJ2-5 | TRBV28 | TGTGCCAGCAGTTTTATCGGCCAGGGGGAGACCCAGTACTTC | CASSFIGQGETQYF
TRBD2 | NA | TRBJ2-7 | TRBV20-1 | TGCAGTGCCTTTAGCGGGGCTTTCTCCTACGAGCAGTACTTC | CSAFSGAFSYEQYF
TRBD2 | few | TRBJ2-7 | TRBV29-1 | TGCAGCCCCGGGACTAGCGGGGGGGAAGACGAGCAGTACTTC | CSPGTSGGEDEQYF
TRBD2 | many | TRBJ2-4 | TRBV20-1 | TGCAGTGTCCTGGGACTAGCGATCGATCGGGCCAAAAACATTCAGTACTTC | CSVLGLAIDRAKNIQYF
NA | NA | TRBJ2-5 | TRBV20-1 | TGCAGTGCTAGAGATGGATCACCTGGGGAGACCCAGTACTTC | CSARDGSPGETQYF
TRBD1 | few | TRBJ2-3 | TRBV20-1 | TGCAGTGCTAGAGTGACAGGGGGAGGCACAGATACGCAGTATTTT | CSARVTGGGTDTQYF
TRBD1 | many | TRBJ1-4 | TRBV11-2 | TGTGCCAGCAGCTTAGTCTTTGGACAGGGGGCTGAGAGTGAAAAACTGTTTTTT | CASSLVFGQGAESEKLFF
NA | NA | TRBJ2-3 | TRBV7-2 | TGTGCCAGCAGCTTAGGGAGGGAAGATACGCAGTATTTT | CASSLGREDTQYF
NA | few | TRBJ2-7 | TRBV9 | TGTGCCAGCAGCGTAGACCCGGGCTACGAGCAGTACTTC | CASSVDPGYEQYF
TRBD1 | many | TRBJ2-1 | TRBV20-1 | TGCAGTGCTGTCGGACAGGGGCAAAATGAGCAGTTCTTC | CSAVGQGQNEQFF
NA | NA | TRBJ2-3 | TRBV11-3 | TGTGCCAGCAGCTTTGGTGATCCTAGCACAGATACGCAGTATTTT | CASSFGDPSTDTQYF
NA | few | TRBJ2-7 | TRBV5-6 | TGTGCCAGCAGCTTGAGGCACTTATTGAGCTCCTACGAGCAGTACTTC | CASSLRHLLSSYEQYF
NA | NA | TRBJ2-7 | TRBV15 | TGTGCCACCAGCGGGGACTCCTACGAGCAGTACTTC | CATSGDSYEQYF
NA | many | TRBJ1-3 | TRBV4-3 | TGCGCCAGCAGCCAAGATGGGGGACACTCTGGAAACACCATATATTTT | CASSQDGGHSGNTIYF
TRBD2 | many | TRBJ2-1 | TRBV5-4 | TGTGCCAGCAGCTTGGAGTCGGGGGGAGGGGAGTTCTTC | CASSLESGGGEFF
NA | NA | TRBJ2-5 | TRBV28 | TGTGCCAGCAGTGAGGCCGGAGAGACCCAGTACTTC | CASSEAGETQYF
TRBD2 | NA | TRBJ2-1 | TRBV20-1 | TGCAGTGGTAGATTCCCGCGGGGGGCCTACAATGAGCAGTTCTTC | CSGRFPRGAYNEQFF
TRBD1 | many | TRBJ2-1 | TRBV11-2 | TGTGCCAGCAGCTTTTCAGGGGGTAGGGACAATGAGCAGTTCTTC | CASSFSGGRDNEQFF
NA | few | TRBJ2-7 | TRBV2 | TGTGCCAGCAGTGAAGCGCTTAGGTGGGGGGCGCGGGAGCAGTACTTC | CASSEALRWGAREQYF
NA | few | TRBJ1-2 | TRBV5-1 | TGCGCCAGCAGCTTGTCAGCACAGGGAGATGGCTACACCTTC | CASSLSAQGDGYTF
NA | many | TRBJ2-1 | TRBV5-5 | TGTGCCAGCAGCCCACAGGGTAGCTACAATGAGCAGTTCTTC | CASSPQGSYNEQFF
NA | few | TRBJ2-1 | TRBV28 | TGTGCCAGCAGTTTATCGACTAGCTCCTACAATGAGCAGTTCTTC | CASSLSTSSYNEQFF
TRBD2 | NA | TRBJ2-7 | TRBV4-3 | TGCGCCAGCAGCCAAGACCCCTCTAGCGGGAGTAGCGAGCAGTACTTC | CASSQDPSSGSSEQYF